The 23 T cell receptor beta chains below all came from one sample that was sequenced in a study of long-term antiretroviral therapy in people with HIV. With survey level as its setting, the immunoSEQ assay was v3.0. Profiled with immunoSEQ multiplex PCR; TCRdb holds only in-frame clones, not every one. The repertoire holds approximately 19,000 clones, 79% seen once, with 10% to 13% in the top ten. Material: unsorted PBMCs, obtained 2.3 years after starting antiretroviral therapy. These receptors all come from a woman aged 35 to 49 with HIV.

J is TRBJ2-7 and V is TRBV5-4; possible D gene TRBD1, 6 bases. The germline V gene encodes CDR1 SGHNT and CDR2 YYREEE (reference sequence). The CDR3 totals 12 residues. V was clipped by 4 bases and J by 3 bases, with 8 bases between them. CDR3 in amino acids: CASSQQGYEQYF. CDR3 DNA sequence: TGTGCCAGCAGCCAACAGGGCTACGAGCAGTACTTC.

This clone appeared a few times. The chain carries TRBV10-1 and TRBJ2-5, with a tentative D call TRBD1 (5 bases). The CDR3 length is 14 residues. The V end was cut by 2 bases, the J end by 5 bases, with 12 bases between. Germline V gene sequence: CDR1 WNHNN, CDR2 SYGVQD (reference sequence). The CDR3 is CASSETGNGETQYF. CDR3 nucleotides: TGCGCCAGCAGTGAGACAGGAAATGGGGAGACCCAGTACTTC.

The V gene is TRBV29-1, the J gene TRBJ2-7; D call uncertain. The V end lost 3 bases, the J end lost 3 bases, and 9 bases lay between the germline ends. From germline, CDR1 is SQVTM and CDR2 ANQGSEA. This CDR3 is 12 amino acids long. The DNA of the CDR3 is TGCAGCGTTGAGGACGGATTCTACGAGCAGTACTTC. As protein: CSVEDGFYEQYF.

The rearrangement joins TRBV19 to TRBJ1-1, with D tentatively TRBD1 (5 bases). From germline, CDR1 is LNHDA and CDR2 SQIVND (reference sequence). This CDR3 spans 14 amino acids. V lost 3 bases and J 0 bases, leaving 8 bases between the germline ends. Here the CDR3 reads CASSMGVMNTEAFF. DNA for the CDR3: TGTGCCAGTAGTATGGGGGTCATGAACACTGAAGCTTTCTTT.

The chain combines TRBV27 with TRBJ2-3; 12 positions match TRBD2. The V gene end was trimmed by 2 bases and the J gene end by 3 bases; junction bases not matched to a gene: 6. Germline CDR1 reads MNHEY; CDR2 reads SMNVEV (reference sequence). The CDR3 contains 17 residues. The CDR3 loop is CASSLLRLAGVTDTQYF. The CDR3 DNA follows: TGTGCCAGCAGTTTACTCCGACTAGCGGGAGTGACAGATACGCAGTATTTT.

The chain carries TRBV21-1 and TRBJ2-2. TRBV21-1 is listed as a pseudogene. The CDR3 consists of 11 residues. The CDR3 coding sequence is TGTGCCAGCCACCTCTCGGAGGAGCTGTTTTTT. This encodes CASHLSEELFF.

This chain's CDR3 is CSVDPPLEQYYGYTF. DNA for the CDR3: TGCAGCGTTGACCCCCCTTTGGAGCAATACTATGGCTACACCTTC. The chain has TRBV29-1 and TRBJ1-2; unclear D gene. V was trimmed by 3 bases and J by 3 bases, leaving 17 bases between them. Germline V lookup: CDR1 SQVTM, CDR2 ANQGSEA. The CDR3 sequence is 15 residues long. Based on the CDR3 plus reference TRBV29-1 and TRBJ1-2, the full variable domain is SAVISQKPSRDICQRGTSLTIQCQVDSQVTMMFWYRQQPGQSLTLIATANQGSEATYESGFVIDKFPISRPNLTFSTLTVSNMSPEDSSIYLCSVDPPLEQYYGYTFGSGTRLTVV.

This sequence joins TRBV28 and TRBJ2-1; TRBD2 matches at 10 bases. CDR1 and CDR2 from the germline V gene are MDHEN and SYDVKM. After removal of 4 bases from V and 6 bases from J, the junction contained 9 bases not matched to a gene. The CDR3 contains 16 residues. The CDR3 reads CASSSVTSGIPNEQFF. The CDR3 region has the DNA TGTGCCAGCAGTTCCGTAACTAGCGGGATACCCAATGAGCAGTTCTTC.

This chain joins TRBV19 and TRBJ2-3, with a possible D match to TRBD1 (5 bases). Germline V gene lookup returns CDR1 LNHDA and CDR2 SQIVND (reference sequence). The CDR3 totals 16 residues. The V and J ends lost 1 base and 2 bases respectively, with 13 bases between them. CDR3 loop: CASSIGLQGSTDTQYF. In nucleotides, the CDR3 is TGTGCCAGTAGTATAGGTCTCCAGGGTTCCACAGATACGCAGTATTTT.

V and J are TRBV2 and TRBJ2-7; the match to TRBD1 covers 10 bases. The CDR3 contains 14 residues. Trimming at V came to 8 bases and at J to 2 bases, leaving 6 bases not matched to a gene. Per the germline V gene, CDR1 is SNHLY and CDR2 is FYNNEI. CDR3 amino acids: CASGRQGATYEQYF. CDR3 in DNA: TGTGCCAGCGGCAGACAGGGGGCCACCTACGAGCAGTACTTC.

The CDR3 DNA reads as TGTGCCAGTAGTCGACCGGACAGGGGGAGAGATACGCAGTATTTT. As protein: CASSRPDRGRDTQYF. The genes are TRBV19 and TRBJ2-3, with 10 bases identical to TRBD1. Germline V gene data show CDR1 as LNHDA and CDR2 as SQIVND (reference sequence). V was clipped by 5 bases and J by 5 bases; unmatched bases: 7. This CDR3 is 15 amino acids long.

The chain's CDR3 is CASSSHFPGLNTEAFF. In DNA form, the CDR3 reads TGTGCCAGCAGTTCCCATTTCCCGGGACTGAACACTGAAGCTTTCTTT. The chain uses TRBV7-9 and TRBJ1-1; weak D call: TRBD1 (5 bases). Germline V gives CDR1 SEHNR, CDR2 FQNEAQ (reference sequence). This CDR3 has 16 residues. V was shortened by 6 bases and J by 0 bases, with 17 bases between the two germline ends.

This chain links TRBV9 with TRBJ2-7; D remains ambiguous. The germline V gene has CDR1 SGDLS and CDR2 YYNGEE. The V gene lost 0 bases and the J gene lost 3 bases, with 16 bases spanning the gap. The CDR3 is made up of 16 amino acids. The CDR3 region is CASSVGSEIISYEQYF. CDR3 DNA sequence: TGTGCCAGCAGCGTAGGTTCCGAGATCATCAGCTACGAGCAGTACTTC. Supplemented by reference TRBV9 and TRBJ2-7, the full variable domain reads DSGVTQTPKHLITATGQRVTLRCSPRSGDLSVYWYQQSLDQGLQFLIQYYNGEERAKGNILERFSAQQFPDLHSELNLSSLELGDSALYFCASSVGSEIISYEQYFGPGTRLTVT.

The gene calls are TRBV7-9 and TRBJ1-4; the D gene is possibly TRBD1 (5 bases). This CDR3 is built from 15 residues. The germline V gene encodes CDR1 SEHNR and CDR2 FQNEAQ (reference sequence). Trimming cost V 1 base and J 6 bases, with 12 bases left between them. The CDR3 nucleotides read TGTGCCAGCAGCTTAGGTCCTTCGGGGGATGAAAAACTGTTTTTT. Amino acids: CASSLGPSGDEKLFF.

V and J are TRBV2 and TRBJ2-7, with 8 bases identical to TRBD1. The germline gives CDR1 SNHLY, CDR2 FYNNEI. The V and J ends lost 7 bases and 2 bases, in that order; junction bases with no gene match: 7. The CDR3 length is 14 residues. The CDR3: CASTGQGGAYEQYF. The CDR3 nucleotides read TGTGCCAGCACCGGACAGGGTGGGGCCTACGAGCAGTACTTC. The variable domain in full, with the rest retrieved from reference TRBV2 and TRBJ2-7, is EPEVTQTPSHQVTQMGQEVILRCVPISNHLYFYWYRQILGQKVEFLVSFYNNEISEKSEIFDDQFSVERPDGSNFTLKIRSTKLEDSAMYFCASTGQGGAYEQYFGPGTRLTVT.

Concerning this clone: Other DNA sequences within the sample encode an identical CDR3. The J gene is TRBJ2-3, the V gene TRBV5-1; perhaps TRBD1 as D (6 bases). Germline V lookup: CDR1 SGHRS, CDR2 YFSETQ. Trimming pared 2 bases from V and 4 bases from J, leaving 14 bases between. The CDR3 loop spans 15 amino acids. The CDR3 nucleotides read TGCGCCAGCAGCTTTGCAGGGGTAGGCGCAGATACGCAGTATTTT. As protein: CASSFAGVGADTQYF. Variable domain in full (rest from reference TRBV5-1 and TRBJ2-3): KAGVTQTPRYLIKTRGQQVTLSCSPISGHRSVSWYQQTPGQGLQFLFEYFSETQRNKGNFPGRFSGRQFSNSRSEMNVSTLELGDSALYLCASSFAGVGADTQYFGPGTRLTVL.

This clone was counted between two and nine times. The chain uses TRBV5-6 and TRBJ1-2; possible D gene TRBD1, 6 bases. Deletions cut 3 bases from V and 7 bases from J, with 22 bases between. Germline values: CDR1 SGHDT, CDR2 YYEEEE. The CDR3 runs 16 residues. The CDR3 DNA reads TGTGCCAGCAGCTCCGTGGACAGCTACCTCCTTATTGGCTACACCTTC. Translating it yields CASSSVDSYLLIGYTF.

The chain uses TRBV6-5 and TRBJ2-5; tentative D call: TRBD1 (5 bases). The CDR3 consists of 11 residues. Germline CDR1 MNHEY, CDR2 SVGAGI. The V end was cut by 5 bases, the J end by 8 bases, with 9 bases between. CDR3 protein: CASSVTGTQYF. CDR3 nucleotide sequence: TGTGCCAGCAGTGTCACAGGTACCCAGTACTTC.

J is TRBJ1-1 and V is TRBV7-9, with TRBD1 matching over 7 bases. The CDR3 runs 13 residues. Germline loops: CDR1 SEHNR, CDR2 FQNEAQ (reference sequence). Trimming cost V 5 bases and J 5 bases; bases outside gene matches: 5. The CDR3 here is CASSPGGGTEAFF. DNA of the CDR3: TGTGCCAGCAGCCCAGGGGGAGGAACTGAAGCTTTCTTT.

J is TRBJ2-3 and V is TRBV11-2, with D perhaps TRBD1 (5 bases). The CDR3 sequence is 13 residues long. V was clipped by 5 bases and J by 4 bases, with 10 bases between them. Germline V lookup: CDR1 SGHAT, CDR2 FQNNGV. Written as DNA, the CDR3 is TGTGCCAGCAGCCCGCCAGGGTCAGATACGCAGTATTTT. Its translation: CASSPPGSDTQYF.

The chain recombines TRBV7-6 with TRBJ2-2, with 7 nucleotides matching TRBD1. Germline lookup yields CDR1 SGHVS and CDR2 FNYEAQ. V shed 5 bases and J 7 bases; nucleotides not matched to a gene: 4. The CDR3 has 13 residues. This CDR3 is CASSIRDSGELFF. The CDR3 region has the DNA TGTGCCAGCAGCATCCGGGACAGCGGGGAGCTGTTTTTT.

Note on this clone: The junction and the germline gene differ at one end; a read error may be behind it. The chain links TRBV7-6 to TRBJ1-3; 9 bases map to TRBD1. The length of the CDR3 is 14 residues. Germline CDR1 reads SGHVS; CDR2 reads FNYEAQ. In DNA form, the CDR3 reads TGTGCCAGCAGCCCGACAGGGGGTGGAGACACCATATATTTT. Its protein product is CASSPTGGGDTIYF.

This chain links TRBV19 with TRBJ1-4; D gene unclear. Trimming removed 8 bases from V and 4 bases from J, with 14 bases in between. This CDR3 has 14 amino acids. Germline V gives CDR1 LNHDA, CDR2 SQIVND (reference sequence). CDR3 in DNA: TGTGCCAGTGGATTACGGACCGTTAATGAAAAACTGTTTTTT. As protein: CASGLRTVNEKLFF.